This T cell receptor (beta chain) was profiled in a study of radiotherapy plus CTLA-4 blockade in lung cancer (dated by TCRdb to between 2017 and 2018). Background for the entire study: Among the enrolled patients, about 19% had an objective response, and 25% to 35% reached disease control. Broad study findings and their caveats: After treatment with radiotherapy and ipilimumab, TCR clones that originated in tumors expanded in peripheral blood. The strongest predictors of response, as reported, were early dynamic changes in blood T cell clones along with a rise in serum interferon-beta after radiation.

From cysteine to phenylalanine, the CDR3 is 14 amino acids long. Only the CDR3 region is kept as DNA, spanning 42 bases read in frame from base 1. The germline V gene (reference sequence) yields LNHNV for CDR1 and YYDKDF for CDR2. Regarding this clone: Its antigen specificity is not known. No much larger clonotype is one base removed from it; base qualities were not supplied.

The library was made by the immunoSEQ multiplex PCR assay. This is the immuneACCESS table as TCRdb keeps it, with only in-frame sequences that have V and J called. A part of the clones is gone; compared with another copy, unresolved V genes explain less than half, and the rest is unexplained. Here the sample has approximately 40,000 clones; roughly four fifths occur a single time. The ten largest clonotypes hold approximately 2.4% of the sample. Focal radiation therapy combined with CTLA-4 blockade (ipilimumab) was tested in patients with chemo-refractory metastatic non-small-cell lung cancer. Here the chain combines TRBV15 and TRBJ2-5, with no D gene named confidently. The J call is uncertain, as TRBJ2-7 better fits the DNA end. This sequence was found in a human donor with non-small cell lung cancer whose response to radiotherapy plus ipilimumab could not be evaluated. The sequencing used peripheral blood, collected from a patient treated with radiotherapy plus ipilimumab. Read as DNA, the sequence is TGTGCCACCAGCAGAGATCGAAACCCATACGAGCAGTACTTC. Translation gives CATSRDRNPYEQYF.